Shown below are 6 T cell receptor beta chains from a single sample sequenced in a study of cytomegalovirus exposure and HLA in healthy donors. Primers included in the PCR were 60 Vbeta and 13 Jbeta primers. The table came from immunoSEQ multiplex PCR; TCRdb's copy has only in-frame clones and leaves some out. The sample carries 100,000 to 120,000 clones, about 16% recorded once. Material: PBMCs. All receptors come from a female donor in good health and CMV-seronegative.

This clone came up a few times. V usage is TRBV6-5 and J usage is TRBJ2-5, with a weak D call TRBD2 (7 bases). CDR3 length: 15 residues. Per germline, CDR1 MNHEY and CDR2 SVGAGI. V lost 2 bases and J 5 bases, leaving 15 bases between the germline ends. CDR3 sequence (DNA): TGTGCCAGCAGTTACGGCCGGGGGGCGGGCGAGACCCAGTACTTC. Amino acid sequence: CASSYGRGAGETQYF.

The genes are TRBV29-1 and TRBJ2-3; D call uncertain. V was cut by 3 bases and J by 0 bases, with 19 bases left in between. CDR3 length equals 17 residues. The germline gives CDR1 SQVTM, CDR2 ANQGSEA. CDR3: CSVDPKSIATSTDTQYF. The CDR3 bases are TGCAGCGTTGACCCCAAGTCCATAGCTACGAGCACAGATACGCAGTATTTT.

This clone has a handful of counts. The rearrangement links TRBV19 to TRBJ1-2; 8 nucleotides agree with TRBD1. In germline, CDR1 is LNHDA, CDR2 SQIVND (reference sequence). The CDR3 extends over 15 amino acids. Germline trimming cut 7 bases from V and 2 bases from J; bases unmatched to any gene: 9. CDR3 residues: CASNQRTGSNYGYTF. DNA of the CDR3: TGTGCCAGTAACCAACGGACAGGGTCGAACTATGGCTACACCTTC.

The CDR3 DNA reads TGCGCCAGCAGCCAAGGGGACAGGAGTAATTCACCCCTCCACTTT. Translation gives CASSQGDRSNSPLHF. The genes are TRBV4-3 and TRBJ1-6; 8 nucleotides align to TRBD1. Losses at the gene ends were 1 base for V and 6 bases for J; bases not matched to a gene: 2. This CDR3 comprises 15 residues. Germline V gene data show CDR1 as LGHNA and CDR2 as YSLEER.

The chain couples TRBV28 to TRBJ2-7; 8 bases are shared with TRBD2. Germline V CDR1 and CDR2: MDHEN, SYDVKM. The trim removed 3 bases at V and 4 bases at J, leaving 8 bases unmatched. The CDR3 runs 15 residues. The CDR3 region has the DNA TGTGCCAGCAGTTTTCTGGGGACTAGAGAATACGAGCAGTACTTC. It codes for CASSFLGTREYEQYF.

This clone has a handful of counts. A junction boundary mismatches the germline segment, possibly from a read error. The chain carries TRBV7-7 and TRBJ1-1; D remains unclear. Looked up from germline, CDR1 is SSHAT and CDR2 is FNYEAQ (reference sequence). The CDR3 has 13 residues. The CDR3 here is CASSATMNTEAFF. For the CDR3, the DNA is TGTGCTAGCAGCGCTACCATGAACACTGAAGCTTTCTTT.